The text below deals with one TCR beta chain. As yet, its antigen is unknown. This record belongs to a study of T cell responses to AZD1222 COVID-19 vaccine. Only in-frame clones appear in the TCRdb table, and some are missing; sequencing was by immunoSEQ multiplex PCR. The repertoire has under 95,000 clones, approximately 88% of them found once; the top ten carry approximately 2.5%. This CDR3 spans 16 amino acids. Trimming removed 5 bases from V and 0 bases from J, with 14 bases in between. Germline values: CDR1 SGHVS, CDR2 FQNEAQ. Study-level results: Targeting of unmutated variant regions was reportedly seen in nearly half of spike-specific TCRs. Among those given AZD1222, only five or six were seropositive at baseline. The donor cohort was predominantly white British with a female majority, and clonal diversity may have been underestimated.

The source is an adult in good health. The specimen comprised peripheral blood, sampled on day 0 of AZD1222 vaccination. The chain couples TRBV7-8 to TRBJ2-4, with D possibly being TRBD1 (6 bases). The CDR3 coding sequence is TGTGCCAGCAGCCCCAGGACAGTACTAGCCAAAAACATTCAGTACTTC. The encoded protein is CASSPRTVLAKNIQYF.